The 5 T cell receptor beta chains reported below all come from one sample, sequenced in a study of cytomegalovirus exposure and HLA in healthy donors. Use of 60 Vbeta and 13 Jbeta primers characterized the PCR. Data came from immunoSEQ multiplex PCR; TCRdb stores just in-frame clones and leaves some out. This sample yields approximately 69,000 clones, of which approximately 80% are seen a single time; more than 3% belongs to the top ten. The sample consisted of PBMCs. The receptors shown here come from a man aged 18 to 29 in good health and CMV-seronegative.

The gene calls are TRBV9 and TRBJ2-1, with 11 bases identical to TRBD2. Per the germline V gene, CDR1 is SGDLS and CDR2 is YYNGEE. The CDR3 extends over 16 amino acids. V trimming: 0 bases; J trimming: 4 bases; junction bases outside the gene matches: 3. CDR3 protein: CASSVGTSGRYNEQFF. Here the CDR3 DNA reads TGTGCCAGCAGCGTAGGGACTAGCGGGCGTTACAATGAGCAGTTCTTC.

V usage is TRBV7-9 and J usage is TRBJ2-4; 11 bases are a match to TRBD1. Trimming at V came to 6 bases and at J to 2 bases, leaving 6 bases not matched to a gene. This CDR3 contains 16 residues. Germline CDR1 and CDR2: SEHNR and FQNEAQ (reference sequence). CDR3 in DNA: TGTGCCAGCAGTACTGGACAGGGGGCATCCAAAAACATTCAGTACTTC. Protein: CASSTGQGASKNIQYF. Full variable domain (outside the CDR3, taken from reference TRBV7-9 and TRBJ2-4): DTGVSQNPRHKITKRGQNVTFRCDPISEHNRLYWYRQTLGQGPEFLTYFQNEAQLEKSRLLSDRFSAERPKGSFSTLEIQRTEQGDSAMYLCASSTGQGASKNIQYFGAGTRLSVL.

The CDR3 sequence is CSVEGVDSRIGYEQYF. The CDR3 DNA sequence: TGCAGCGTTGAAGGGGTAGACTCGAGAATCGGCTACGAGCAGTACTTC. This chain links TRBV29-1 with TRBJ2-7; no clear D. The CDR3 is 16 residues long. CDR1 and CDR2 from the germline V gene are SQVTM and ANQGSEA. V lost 1 base, J lost 3 bases, and 19 bases lay in between.

The rearrangement links TRBV6-5 to TRBJ2-5; D is possibly TRBD2 (7 bases). TRBJ2-7 matches the DNA end more closely, so the J call is doubtful. Germline V gives CDR1 MNHEY, CDR2 SVGAGI. The CDR3 length is 15 residues. In DNA form, the CDR3 reads TGTGCCAGCAGTTACTCGGGCGGGGGCTTATACGAGCAGTACTTC. Amino acid sequence: CASSYSGGGLYEQYF.

This chain uses TRBV14 with TRBJ2-2, with 8 positions matching TRBD1. Germline V gives CDR1 SGHDN, CDR2 FVKESK. CDR3 length: 16 residues. With V trimmed by 2 bases and J by 6 bases, 8 bases remained unmatched. CDR3 amino acids: CASSQRTGLTAGELFF. The CDR3 region has the DNA TGTGCCAGCAGCCAAAGGACAGGGTTGACCGCCGGGGAGCTGTTTTTT.